This T cell receptor beta chain stems from a study of beta chain features in type 1 diabetes. Findings and limits, study-wide: PCR might preferentially amplify shorter templates, equally in patients and controls. HLA influence on TCRB rearrangement stayed unresolved here.

Germline V gene data show CDR1 as LGHNA and CDR2 as YSLEER. The V end lost 0 bases, the J end lost 5 bases, and 13 bases lay between the germline ends. This CDR3 comprises 15 residues. On this clone itself: Antigen: not known.

All of the isolated RNA was reverse transcribed, so expressed TCRB transcripts were sequenced. Profiling relied on immunoSEQ multiplex PCR, and the TCRdb table lists in-frame clones only, not all of them. In the table there are fewer than 900,000 clones, 17% of which are singletons. Sequencing input: naive CD4+ T cells from blood. The chain links TRBV4-3 to TRBJ2-5; a possible D gene is TRBD2 (7 bases). The clonotype was recovered from a woman under 30 in good health. CDR3 region: CASSQEGGQAETQYF. DNA of the CDR3: TGCGCCAGCAGCCAAGAGGGGGGGCAGGCGGAGACCCAGTACTTC.